What follows are 11 T cell receptor beta chains derived from one specimen sequenced in a study of metastatic and nonmetastatic thyroid tumors. TCRdb called clones again from the PCR reads with MiXCR. Of about 8,100 clones listed, about a quarter were seen once; the top ten hold 15% to 19%. Thyroid surgery had not been preceded by any treatment in any patient. Sequenced input: tumor tissue. Source of these receptors: a female donor with papillary thyroid cancer or a benign thyroid nodule (not recorded which). Some clones in this sample may be carry-over from other donors' samples.

By proportion, this clone is medium-sized (0.01 to 0.1%). This rearrangement joins TRBV7-2 to TRBJ2-7, with TRBD1 as a possible D gene (9 bases). Germline V gene sequence: CDR1 SGHTA, CDR2 FQGNSA. The CDR3 is 18 amino acids. The germline V and J ends were trimmed by 2 bases and 3 bases, with 23 bases remaining between them. CDR3 in amino acids: CASSLFGQGLSGNYEQYF. The CDR3 bases are TGTGCCAGCAGCTTATTCGGACAGGGGCTTAGCGGGAACTACGAGCAGTACTTC.

This clone has more than one count but fewer than ten. The rearrangement uses TRBV6-1 and TRBJ1-1; D is perhaps TRBD1 (5 bases). The germline gives CDR1 MNHNS, CDR2 SASEGT. This CDR3 has 14 amino acids. Trimming took off 6 bases at V and 1 base at J, with 12 bases between the two ends. CDR3 in amino acids: CASRTPGGNTEAFF. DNA of the CDR3: TGTGCCAGCAGAACCCCCGGGGGGAACACTGAAGCTTTCTTT.

This clone was found a few times. The chain recombines TRBV30 with TRBJ2-7; the match to TRBD2 covers 8 bases. The ends lost 3 bases at V and 1 base at J; junction bases unmatched: 2. The CDR3 runs 13 residues. The germline V gene has CDR1 GTSNPN and CDR2 SVGIG (reference sequence). DNA for the CDR3: TGTGCCTGGAGCGGGAGGGAATCCTACGAGCAGTACGTC. Amino acid sequence: CAWSGRESYEQYV.

J is TRBJ2-3 and V is TRBV12-3 or TRBV12-4; perhaps TRBD1 as D (6 bases). The V end lost 6 bases, the J end lost 10 bases, and 17 bases lay between the germline ends. The CDR3 is 13 residues long. CDR3 nucleotide sequence: TGTGCCAGCAGCGGTGTCATGGGGGCGGCGCAGTATTTT. It translates to CASSGVMGAAQYF.

Sample share makes this clone medium-sized. The V call is TRBV12-3 or TRBV12-4, the J call TRBJ2-5, with a tentative D call TRBD1 (5 bases). This CDR3 region has 12 residues. V was cut by 5 bases and J by 7 bases, with 11 bases left in between. As DNA, the CDR3 is TGTGCCAGCAGTCCCTTTGGGGCGACCCAGTACTTC. It specifies CASSPFGATQYF.

Only a few counts were recorded for this clone. The rearrangement links TRBV20-1 to TRBJ1-6; D uncertain. Trimming removed 6 bases from V and 7 bases from J, with 10 bases in between. The CDR3 length is 12 residues. Looked up from germline, CDR1 is DFQATT and CDR2 is SNEGSKA (reference sequence). For the CDR3, the DNA is TGCAGTGCCGGTAGGACCAATTCACCCCTCCACTTT. It translates to CSAGRTNSPLHF.

About this clone: Other DNA sequences in this sample translate to the same CDR3. The V call is TRBV27, the J call TRBJ1-2; a possible D gene is TRBD1 (5 bases). The CDR3 length is 14 residues. V shed 4 bases and J shed 8 bases, with 17 bases lying between them. Germline lookup yields CDR1 MNHEY and CDR2 SMNVEV (reference sequence). This CDR3 is CASSYVQGRGGYTF. The CDR3 region has the DNA TGTGCCAGCAGTTACGTGCAGGGACGCGGCGGCTACACCTTC.

This clone is classed as medium-sized. The chain links TRBV15 to TRBJ2-2; TRBD1 might be the D (5 bases). Germline assignment: CDR1 LNHNV and CDR2 YYDKDF (reference sequence). This CDR3 spans 15 amino acids. Trimming shortened V by 0 bases and J by 0 bases, and 5 bases separated the two germline ends. The CDR3: CATSRDRANTGELFF. DNA for the CDR3: TGTGCCACCAGCAGAGACAGGGCGAACACCGGGGAGCTGTTTTTT.

The V gene is TRBV6-2 or TRBV6-3, the J gene TRBJ2-2, with TRBD1 identical over 9 bases. Germline CDR1 and CDR2: MNHEY and SVGEGT. Trimming at V came to 7 bases and at J to 1 base, leaving 4 bases not matched to a gene. The CDR3 runs to 15 residues. CDR3 sequence: CASTGQGRNTGELFF. CDR3 in DNA: TGTGCCAGCACCGGACAGGGGAGGAACACCGGGGAGCTGTTTTTT.

This clone was seen at least ten times. The CDR3 sequence is CSVSDRGRDNEQFF. The CDR3 DNA reads TGCAGCGTTTCCGACAGGGGCAGGGACAATGAGCAGTTCTTC. This chain links TRBV29-1 with TRBJ2-1; 8 positions agree with TRBD1. V dropped 5 bases and J dropped 5; count of bases not matched to a gene: 8. This CDR3 spans 14 amino acids. Germline-derived CDR1 and CDR2 are SQVTM and ANQGSEA.

The chain uses TRBV20-1 and TRBJ1-3; D is possibly TRBD1 (5 bases). The germline CDR1 and CDR2 sequences are DFQATT and SNEGSKA (reference sequence). The CDR3 is 16 residues long. The germline V and J ends were trimmed by 4 bases and 0 bases, with 16 bases remaining between them. CDR3 region: CSAIWGSGYSGNTIYF. The CDR3 DNA follows: TGCAGTGCTATTTGGGGGAGTGGGTACTCTGGAAACACCATATATTTT.